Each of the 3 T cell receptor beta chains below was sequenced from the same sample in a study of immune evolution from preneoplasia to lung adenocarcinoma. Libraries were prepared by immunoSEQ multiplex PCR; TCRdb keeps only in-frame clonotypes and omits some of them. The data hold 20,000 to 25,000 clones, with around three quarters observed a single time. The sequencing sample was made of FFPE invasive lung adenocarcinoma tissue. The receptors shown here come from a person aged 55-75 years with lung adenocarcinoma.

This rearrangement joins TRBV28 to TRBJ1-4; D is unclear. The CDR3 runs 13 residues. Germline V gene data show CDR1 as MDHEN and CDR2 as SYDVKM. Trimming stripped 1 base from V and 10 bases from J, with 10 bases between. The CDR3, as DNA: TGTGCCAGCAGTTTATATTATGGGGTAAAACTGTTTTTT. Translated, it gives CASSLYYGVKLFF.

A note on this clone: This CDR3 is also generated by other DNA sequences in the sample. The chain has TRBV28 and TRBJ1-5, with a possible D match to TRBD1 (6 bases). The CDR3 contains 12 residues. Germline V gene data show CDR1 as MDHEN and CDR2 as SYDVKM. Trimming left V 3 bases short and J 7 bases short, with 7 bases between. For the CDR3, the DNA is TGTGCCAGCAGTTTGAGGGGGCAGCCCCAGCATTTT. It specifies CASSLRGQPQHF. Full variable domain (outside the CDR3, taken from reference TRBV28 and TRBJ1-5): DVKVTQSSRYLVKRTGEKVFLECVQDMDHENMFWYRQDPGLGLRLIYFSYDVKMKEKGDIPEGYSVSREKKERFSLILESASTNQTSMYLCASSLRGQPQHFGDGTRLSIL.

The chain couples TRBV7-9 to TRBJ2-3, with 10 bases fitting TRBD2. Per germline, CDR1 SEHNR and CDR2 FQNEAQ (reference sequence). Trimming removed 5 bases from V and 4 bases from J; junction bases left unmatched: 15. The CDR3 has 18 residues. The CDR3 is CASSTTSGIKIRPDTQYF. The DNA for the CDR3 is TGTGCCAGCAGCACAACTAGCGGGATAAAAATACGGCCAGATACGCAGTATTTT.